The rows below give T cell receptor beta chains drawn from one sample of a study of blood T cell repertoires in COVID-19. Measured with immunoSEQ multiplex PCR; TCRdb has only the in-frame clones, and not every one. The sample holds 250,000 to 300,000 clones; 65% to 90% are singletons and the top ten take around 13%. Sequencing used peripheral blood. Receptors were obtained from a woman in her 70s with COVID-19, enrolled during active disease. Both conserved end residues are part of each CDR3. A D gene is named only where the DNA matches it firmly. The size of a clone is reported for some rows only, either as once, few or many, or as a class for expanded clones.

D: .
size: .
V: TRBV28
J: TRBJ1-2
CDR3: CASSSGQVHNYGYTF
DNA: TGTGCCAGCAGTTCGGGACAAGTTCATAACTATGGCTACACCTTC

D: TRBD1
size: .
V: TRBV5-1
J: TRBJ1-2
CDR3: CASSGGTGPYGYTF
DNA: TGCGCCAGCAGCGGGGGGACAGGTCCCTATGGCTACACCTTC

D: .
size: .
V: TRBV11-2
J: TRBJ2-7
CDR3: CASSPTGSYEQYF
DNA: TGTGCCAGCAGCCCAACAGGGTCCTACGAGCAGTACTTC

D: TRBD1
size: .
V: TRBV15
J: TRBJ1-2
CDR3: CATSSEQGADWVYGYTF
DNA: TGTGCCACCAGCTCCGAACAGGGGGCTGACTGGGTCTATGGCTACACCTTC

D: TRBD2
size: few
V: TRBV3-1/TRBV3-2
J: TRBJ2-1
CDR3: CASSQGLAGGKYEQFF
DNA: TGTGCCAGCAGCCAAGGACTAGCGGGGGGCAAGTATGAGCAGTTCTTC

D: .
size: .
V: TRBV19
J: TRBJ2-4
CDR3: CASRGGVIQYF
DNA: TGTGCCAGTAGAGGGGGGGTCATTCAGTACTTC

D: .
size: .
V: TRBV7-2
J: TRBJ1-2
CDR3: CASSLVLEGTYGYTF
DNA: TGTGCCAGCAGCTTAGTACTGGAGGGGACCTATGGCTACACCTTC

D: TRBD1
size: .
V: TRBV30
J: TRBJ1-2
CDR3: CAWSRETGWGYTF
DNA: TGTGCCTGGAGTAGAGAGACAGGGTGGGGCTACACCTTC

D: TRBD2
size: .
V: TRBV4-3
J: TRBJ2-3
CDR3: CASSQDRAGGPTDTQYF
DNA: TGCGCCAGCAGCCAAGATCGGGCGGGGGGGCCGACAGATACGCAGTATTTT

D: TRBD1
size: .
V: TRBV5-1
J: TRBJ2-1
CDR3: CASSLRGPKHNEQFF
DNA: TGCGCCAGCAGCTTAAGGGGGCCGAAACACAATGAGCAGTTCTTC

D: .
size: .
V: TRBV12-5
J: TRBJ1-2
CDR3: CASARSPSGYTF
DNA: TGTGCTAGTGCCCGGTCCCCCTCTGGCTACACCTTC

D: TRBD1
size: .
V: TRBV5-3
J: TRBJ2-3
CDR3: CARSPDRETDTQYF
DNA: TGTGCCAGAAGCCCGGACAGGGAAACAGATACGCAGTATTTT

D: TRBD1
size: .
V: TRBV5-4
J: TRBJ2-7
CDR3: CASSTDRISYEQYF
DNA: TGTGCCAGCAGCACGGACAGGATTTCCTACGAGCAGTACTTC

D: .
size: once
V: TRBV5-1
J: TRBJ1-2
CDR3: CASSLGGQLYGYTF
DNA: TGCGCCAGCAGCTTGGGTGGACAGCTCTATGGCTACACCTTC

D: TRBD2
size: .
V: TRBV19
J: TRBJ2-4
CDR3: CASSIGERGVLAKNIQYF
DNA: TGTGCCAGTAGTATAGGGGAGCGGGGGGTACTAGCCAAAAACATTCAGTACTTC

D: .
size: .
V: TRBV27
J: TRBJ1-1
CDR3: CASGSLWQGDTEAFF
DNA: TGTGCCAGCGGCTCCCTCTGGCAGGGTGACACTGAAGCTTTCTTT

D: .
size: .
V: TRBV4-1
J: TRBJ2-1
CDR3: CASNRRGYLNNEQFF
DNA: TGCGCCAGCAACCGGCGGGGCTATCTGAACAATGAGCAGTTCTTC

D: .
size: .
V: TRBV5-1
J: TRBJ2-1
CDR3: CASSFGSNNEQFF
DNA: TGCGCCAGCAGCTTCGGGAGCAACAATGAGCAGTTCTTC

D: TRBD1
size: .
V: TRBV19
J: TRBJ1-3
CDR3: CASRQGGQKDGNTIYF
DNA: TGTGCCAGTAGACAGGGGGGACAGAAGGACGGAAACACCATATATTTT

D: TRBD1
size: .
V: TRBV7-2
J: TRBJ2-7
CDR3: CASSPRDRTYEQYF
DNA: TGTGCCAGCAGCCCCCGGGACAGAACCTACGAGCAGTACTTC

D: .
size: .
V: TRBV27
J: TRBJ2-7
CDR3: CASSWGVSRSEQYF
DNA: TGTGCCAGCAGTTGGGGAGTTAGTCGGTCCGAGCAGTACTTC

D: TRBD1
size: .
V: TRBV6-1
J: TRBJ1-5
CDR3: CASSEGQGGPSNQPQHF
DNA: TGTGCCAGCAGTGAAGGACAGGGGGGTCCTAGCAATCAGCCCCAGCATTTT

D: TRBD1
size: many
V: TRBV18
J: TRBJ2-7
CDR3: CASSPGQGETYEQYF
DNA: TGTGCCAGCTCACCGGGACAGGGTGAGACCTACGAGCAGTACTTC

D: .
size: .
V: TRBV28
J: TRBJ2-5
CDR3: CASSFISTGQETQYF
DNA: TGTGCCAGCAGTTTTATCAGTACGGGTCAAGAGACCCAGTACTTC

D: TRBD2
size: .
V: TRBV18
J: TRBJ2-5
CDR3: CASSPQVSGGPETQYF
DNA: TGTGCCAGCTCACCACAAGTTAGCGGGGGGCCGGAGACCCAGTACTTC

D: .
size: .
V: TRBV3-1/TRBV3-2
J: TRBJ1-1
CDR3: CASSQDLFEAFF
DNA: TGTGCCAGCAGCCAAGACCTTTTTGAAGCTTTCTTT

D: .
size: few
V: TRBV7-2
J: TRBJ2-7
CDR3: CASSLDGGSGEQYF
DNA: TGTGCCAGCAGCTTAGATGGGGGCTCGGGCGAGCAGTACTTC

D: .
size: .
V: TRBV10-3
J: TRBJ1-2
CDR3: CAITGDFYGYTF
DNA: TGTGCCATCACCGGGGATTTCTATGGCTACACCTTC

D: .
size: .
V: TRBV4-3
J: TRBJ2-7
CDR3: CASSQDVTGEQYF
DNA: TGCGCCAGCAGCCAAGATGTGACGGGGGAGCAGTACTTC

D: .
size: .
V: TRBV30
J: TRBJ1-4
CDR3: CAWSAPLGRIEKLFF
DNA: TGTGCCTGGAGTGCCCCGTTGGGGAGGATCGAAAAACTGTTTTTT

D: .
size: .
V: TRBV5-4
J: TRBJ2-5
CDR3: CASSLRPRETQYF
DNA: TGTGCCAGCAGCTTGAGGCCGAGGGAGACCCAGTACTTC

D: .
size: .
V: TRBV10-2
J: TRBJ2-7
CDR3: CASSPGISYEQYF
DNA: TGCGCCAGCAGTCCGGGGATTTCCTACGAGCAGTACTTC

D: TRBD1
size: .
V: TRBV27
J: TRBJ2-7
CDR3: CASARTGRSSYEQYF
DNA: TGTGCCAGCGCGAGGACAGGTCGCTCCTCCTACGAGCAGTACTTC

D: .
size: .
V: TRBV7-9
J: TRBJ1-2
CDR3: CASGTGGYGYTF
DNA: TGTGCCAGCGGTACAGGAGGGTATGGCTACACCTTC

D: TRBD2
size: .
V: TRBV11-3
J: TRBJ2-3
CDR3: CASSFSGGATDTQYF
DNA: TGTGCCAGCAGCTTTAGCGGGGGGGCCACAGATACGCAGTATTTT

D: .
size: few
V: TRBV30
J: TRBJ2-7
CDR3: CAWVGDVREQYF
DNA: TGTGCCTGGGTTGGAGACGTTCGCGAGCAGTACTTC

D: .
size: .
V: TRBV3-1/TRBV3-2
J: TRBJ1-3
CDR3: CASSSTGLLSGNTIYF
DNA: TGTGCCAGCAGCTCGACAGGACTTCTATCTGGAAACACCATATATTTT

D: TRBD2
size: .
V: TRBV6-6
J: TRBJ2-5
CDR3: CASSYRRGLGGETQYF
DNA: TGTGCCAGCAGTTATCGGAGGGGACTAGGGGGAGAGACCCAGTACTTC

D: TRBD1
size: .
V: TRBV5-1
J: TRBJ1-2
CDR3: CASSINTGTEAGYTF
DNA: TGCGCCAGCTCTATAAACACCGGGACAGAGGCTGGCTACACCTTC

D: TRBD1
size: .
V: TRBV30
J: TRBJ1-4
CDR3: CAWRKTGANEKLFF
DNA: TGTGCCTGGAGGAAGACAGGGGCAAATGAAAAACTGTTTTTT